Each of the 22 T cell receptor beta chains below was sequenced from the same sample in a study of technical replicates of blood from several donors. TCRdb's copy holds only in-frame clones and misses some; the assay was immunoSEQ multiplex PCR. The sample carries approximately 70,000 clones, nearly 98% recorded once. The specimen sequenced was T cells isolated from PBMCs. These receptors were collected from a human donor in good health.

The rearrangement links TRBV4-1 to TRBJ2-5; 7 bases are a match to TRBD1. The CDR3 totals 15 residues. V was clipped by 4 bases and J by 4 bases; unmatched bases: 9. Germline assignment: CDR1 MGHRA and CDR2 YSYEKL. The CDR3 sequence is CASSRDRDMGETQYF. The DNA for the CDR3 is TGCGCCAGCAGCCGTGACAGGGATATGGGAGAGACCCAGTACTTC.

The chain links TRBV27 to TRBJ2-5; TRBD2 aligns across 14 bases. The CDR3 is 16 residues long. Trimming took 5 bases from V and 1 from J; bases not matched to a gene: 3. Germline V gene data show CDR1 as MNHEY and CDR2 as SMNVEV (reference sequence). The CDR3 coding sequence is TGTGCCAGCAGTCTGGGACTAGCGGGAGTCCAAGAGACCCAGTACTTC. It is translated as CASSLGLAGVQETQYF.

The chain's CDR3 is CASSGGIAYGYTF. The CDR3 region has the DNA TGCGCCAGCAGCGGCGGGATCGCCTATGGCTACACCTTC. V gene TRBV5-1 combines with J gene TRBJ1-2; D remains unclear. The V end lost 4 bases, the J end lost 4 bases, and 11 bases lay between the germline ends. This CDR3 has 13 amino acids. Germline V gene sequence: CDR1 SGHRS, CDR2 YFSETQ.

The chain employs TRBV13 and TRBJ2-2; 9 bases map to TRBD2. V was clipped by 5 bases and J by 4 bases; unmatched bases: 8. Germline V lookup: CDR1 PRHDT, CDR2 FYEKMQ (reference sequence). The CDR3 covers 16 residues. CDR3 sequence (DNA): TGTGCCAGCAGCCCGCGGGGGGGGTCGGTCACCGGGGAGCTGTTTTTT. Its translation: CASSPRGGSVTGELFF.

V usage is TRBV5-1 and J usage is TRBJ2-1, with 13 bases lining up with TRBD2. The CDR3 totals 15 residues. Germline values: CDR1 SGHRS, CDR2 YFSETQ. V shed 2 bases and J 8 bases; nucleotides not matched to a gene: 4. Here the CDR3 DNA reads TGCGCCAGCAGCTTAGGACTAGCGGGAGTGGATGAGCAGTTCTTC. Translating gives CASSLGLAGVDEQFF.

This clone occurred a few times. The chain joins TRBV5-1 to TRBJ1-2, with 7 bases that match TRBD1. V shed 4 bases and J 4 bases; nucleotides not matched to a gene: 4. From germline, CDR1 is SGHRS and CDR2 YFSETQ. The CDR3 is made up of 13 amino acids. The chain's CDR3 is CASSAGQSYGYTF. CDR3 bases: TGCGCCAGCAGCGCGGGACAGAGCTATGGCTACACCTTC.

This rearrangement joins TRBV11-1 to TRBJ2-3, with 11 bases aligning to TRBD1. CDR1 is SGHAT and CDR2 is FQDESV in the germline V gene (reference sequence). Unmatched junction bases numbered 7, after V lost 3 bases and J lost 5 bases. The CDR3 length is 16 residues. CDR3 coding DNA: TGTGCCAGCAGCTTTACGGGACAGGGGGTTGGAGATACGCAGTATTTT. Amino acid sequence: CASSFTGQGVGDTQYF.

The V gene is TRBV5-1, the J gene TRBJ1-2; no firm D call. The V gene's germline CDR1 is SGHRS and CDR2 YFSETQ. The V end was cut by 1 base, the J end by 0 bases, with 7 bases between. The CDR3 spans 14 residues. In DNA form, the CDR3 reads TGCGCCAGCAGCTTGCAGGCTACTAACTATGGCTACACCTTC. This gives the protein CASSLQATNYGYTF.

V usage is TRBV14 and J usage is TRBJ2-1; 7 positions match TRBD2. V lost 2 bases, J lost 8 bases, and 12 bases stayed unmatched. The V gene's germline CDR1 is SGHDN and CDR2 FVKESK. This CDR3 region has 16 residues. This chain's CDR3 is CASSQWARSGKDEQFF. Here the CDR3 DNA reads TGTGCCAGCAGCCAATGGGCCAGGAGCGGGAAGGATGAGCAGTTCTTC.

V usage is TRBV7-3 and J usage is TRBJ1-1; 8 nucleotides align to TRBD1. The CDR3 is made up of 14 amino acids. CDR1 and CDR2 (germline): SGHTA, FQGTGA. Trimming at V came to 5 bases and at J to 1 base, leaving 3 bases not matched to a gene. The CDR3 reads CASSARGPNTEAFF. The CDR3 nucleotides read TGTGCCAGCAGCGCCAGGGGGCCGAACACTGAAGCTTTCTTT.

The V call is TRBV14, the J call TRBJ1-1; D gene uncertain. Germline CDR1 SGHDN, CDR2 FVKESK. Trimming shortened V by 2 bases and J by 3 bases, and 4 bases separated the two germline ends. This CDR3 is 12 amino acids long. The CDR3 loop is CASSQQDTEAFF. The CDR3 coding sequence is TGTGCCAGCAGCCAACAGGACACTGAAGCTTTCTTT.

V is TRBV10-1 and J is TRBJ2-7, with 8 positions matching TRBD1. The CDR3 is made up of 12 amino acids. Germline CDR1 and CDR2: WNHNN and SYGVQD (reference sequence). After removal of 8 bases from V and 3 bases from J, the junction contained 3 bases not matched to a gene. The CDR3: CASGTGGYEQYF. DNA for the CDR3: TGCGCCAGCGGAACAGGGGGCTACGAGCAGTACTTC.

The chain has TRBV13 and TRBJ2-2, with TRBD2 identical over 10 bases. The germline V gene has CDR1 PRHDT and CDR2 FYEKMQ (reference sequence). J was trimmed by 6 bases and V by 5 bases; bases with no gene match: 9. The CDR3 sequence is 16 residues long. Here the CDR3 reads CASSLAGDPVAGELFF. DNA for the CDR3: TGTGCCAGCAGCCTAGCGGGAGATCCGGTGGCCGGGGAGCTGTTTTTT. Drawing the rest from reference TRBV13 and TRBJ2-2, the complete variable domain is AAGVIQSPRHLIKEKRETATLKCYPIPRHDTVYWYQQGPGQDPQFLISFYEKMQSDKGSIPDRFSAQQFSDYHSELNMSSLELGDSALYFCASSLAGDPVAGELFFGEGSRLTVL.

The V gene is TRBV6-4, the J gene TRBJ1-1, with D hard to call. With 8 bases removed from V and 6 bases from J, the gap between germline ends came to 16 bases. Looked up from germline, CDR1 is MRHNA and CDR2 is SNTAGT. CDR3 length: 13 residues. DNA of the CDR3: TGTGCCAGCGGAGAGTGGGGAGTGGCTGAAGCTTTCTTT. This gives the protein CASGEWGVAEAFF.

This clone was counted a single time. V usage is TRBV6-5 and J usage is TRBJ2-6, with 7 bases matching TRBD2. Germline trimming cut 11 bases from V and 4 bases from J; bases unmatched to any gene: 2. Germline loops: CDR1 MNHEY, CDR2 SVGAGI. This CDR3 contains 12 residues. DNA of the CDR3: TGTGCCGCGCGGGGGGGGGCCAACGTCCTGACTTTC. It translates to CAARGGANVLTF.

The chain combines TRBV28 with TRBJ2-1; 9 bases match TRBD2. The CDR3 consists of 16 residues. V was pared by 3 bases and J by 9 bases, with 12 bases of the junction left unmatched. Germline lookup yields CDR1 MDHEN and CDR2 SYDVKM. The chain's CDR3 is CASSFSGGRAVSEQFF. In DNA, the CDR3 is TGTGCCAGCAGTTTTTCAGGCGGGAGGGCCGTTAGTGAGCAGTTCTTC.

V usage is TRBV28 and J usage is TRBJ1-2; 7 bases are a match to TRBD1. Looked up from germline, CDR1 is MDHEN and CDR2 is SYDVKM. CDR3 length equals 12 residues. J gave up 5 bases and V 3 bases, and 0 bases lay outside the gene matches. CDR3 protein: CASSLTGYGYTF. Here the CDR3 DNA reads TGTGCCAGCAGTTTGACAGGGTATGGCTACACCTTC.

The V and J genes are TRBV2 and TRBJ1-5; 9 bases map to TRBD1. The germline V gene encodes CDR1 SNHLY and CDR2 FYNNEI. This CDR3 has 15 residues. With 4 bases clipped from V and 7 bases from J, the junction kept 8 bases outside the gene matches. The CDR3 protein is CASSGTGGEGQPQHF. CDR3 in DNA: TGTGCCAGCAGTGGAACAGGGGGCGAGGGGCAGCCCCAGCATTTT.

The V and J genes are TRBV5-1 and TRBJ1-3; a possible D gene is TRBD1 (5 bases). V was pared by 4 bases and J by 0 bases, with 20 bases between. Germline CDR1 SGHRS, CDR2 YFSETQ. CDR3 length equals 18 residues. Written as DNA, the CDR3 is TGCGCCAGCAGCCCCCGTGTGGGCCCAAGGGGCTCTGGAAACACCATATATTTT. It is translated as CASSPRVGPRGSGNTIYF.

The chain has TRBV21-1 and TRBJ1-2. TRBV21-1 is annotated as a pseudogene. The CDR3 is made up of 15 amino acids. The CDR3 spells CASSKVAGARYGYTF. CDR3 coding DNA: TGTGCCAGCAGCAAAGTCGCGGGGGCGCGATATGGCTACACCTTC.

This chain connects TRBV7-9 to TRBJ2-5; the match to TRBD1 covers 9 bases. CDR1 and CDR2 (germline): SEHNR, FQNEAQ (reference sequence). After removal of 2 bases from V and 2 bases from J, the junction contained 3 bases not matched to a gene. This CDR3 is 15 amino acids long. The chain's CDR3 is CASSLMGQGQETQYF. As DNA, the CDR3 is TGTGCCAGCAGCTTAATGGGACAGGGTCAAGAGACCCAGTACTTC.

This chain uses TRBV14 with TRBJ2-7; the D gene is possibly TRBD1 (6 bases). Trimming took 3 bases from V and 3 from J, leaving 15 bases between them. Germline CDR1 and CDR2: SGHDN and FVKESK. The CDR3 length is 15 residues. The CDR3 coding sequence is TGTGCCAGCAGCCATCAACTTGGACAGTTCTACGAGCAGTACTTC. It specifies CASSHQLGQFYEQYF. The full variable domain, completed using reference TRBV14 and TRBJ2-7, is EAGVTQFPSHSVIEKGQTVTLRCDPISGHDNLYWYRRVMGKEIKFLLHFVKESKQDESGMPNNRFLAERTGGTYSTLKVQPAELEDSGVYFCASSHQLGQFYEQYFGPGTRLTVT.